The 21 T cell receptor beta chains given below trace back to one sample, sequenced in a study of T cell responses to AZD1222 COVID-19 vaccine. TCRdb's copy holds only in-frame clones and misses some; the assay was immunoSEQ multiplex PCR. The sample records approximately 120,000 clones, roughly 86% being singletons. Sequences were derived from peripheral blood, sampled on day 0 of AZD1222 vaccination. Receptors were obtained from an adult in good health.

The V gene is TRBV15, the J gene TRBJ2-1; 13 bases map to TRBD2. The germline V gene has CDR1 LNHNV and CDR2 YYDKDF (reference sequence). CDR3 size: 19 residues. Trimming removed 2 bases from V and 0 bases from J; junction bases left unmatched: 7. CDR3 residues: CATSRSGTSGVSSYNEQFF. The DNA for the CDR3 is TGTGCCACCAGCAGATCCGGGACTAGCGGGGTGAGCTCCTACAATGAGCAGTTCTTC.

The chain couples TRBV2 to TRBJ2-2; 8 nucleotides line up with TRBD1. Unmatched junction bases numbered 4, after V lost 7 bases and J lost 0 bases. This CDR3 comprises 15 residues. Germline V lookup: CDR1 SNHLY, CDR2 FYNNEI. CDR3 DNA: TGTGCCAGCATCGAGGACAGGGCGAACACCGGGGAGCTGTTTTTT. This encodes CASIEDRANTGELFF. Based on the CDR3 plus reference TRBV2 and TRBJ2-2, the full variable domain is EPEVTQTPSHQVTQMGQEVILRCVPISNHLYFYWYRQILGQKVEFLVSFYNNEISEKSEIFDDQFSVERPDGSNFTLKIRSTKLEDSAMYFCASIEDRANTGELFFGEGSRLTVL.

This chain connects TRBV6-5 to TRBJ1-1; maybe TRBD1 (5 bases). Trimming left V 6 bases short and J 7 bases short, with 12 bases between. The CDR3 has 12 amino acids. Germline V gene lookup returns CDR1 MNHEY and CDR2 SVGAGI. As DNA, the CDR3 is TGTGCCAGCAGCTCCCGACAGTTTGAAGCTTTCTTT. Translation gives CASSSRQFEAFF.

This chain uses TRBV6-2 or TRBV6-3 with TRBJ2-3; 8 bases are shared with TRBD2. Germline lookup yields CDR1 MNHEY and CDR2 SVGEGT. The CDR3 spans 19 residues. The J segment lost 4 bases and the V segment lost 0 bases, leaving 15 bases of the junction unmatched. The CDR3 nucleotides read TGTGCCAGCAGTTACTCCATAAGACGGGAGGGCCGAGGTGCAGATACGCAGTATTTT. It yields the protein CASSYSIRREGRGADTQYF.

The chain joins TRBV9 to TRBJ2-2; 10 bases align to TRBD2. This CDR3 is 17 amino acids long. V trimming: 1 base; J trimming: 5 bases; junction bases outside the gene matches: 8. Germline CDR1 SGDLS, CDR2 YYNGEE. CDR3 sequence: CASSVSGLASKTGELFF. The CDR3 DNA follows: TGTGCCAGCAGCGTATCGGGACTAGCGAGTAAAACCGGGGAGCTGTTTTTT.

This clone was seen just once. The V call is TRBV5-4, the J call TRBJ1-3, with D perhaps TRBD1 (5 bases). CDR1 is SGHNT and CDR2 is YYREEE in the germline V gene (reference sequence). The CDR3 runs to 15 residues. Trimming removed 2 bases at V and 0 bases at J, with 9 bases between. The CDR3 DNA reads TGTGCCAGCAGCTTAGAGGGGCCCTCTGGAAACACCATATATTTT. Protein product: CASSLEGPSGNTIYF. The full variable domain, rest sourced from reference TRBV5-4 and TRBJ1-3, is ETGVTQSPTHLIKTRGQQVTLRCSSQSGHNTVSWYQQALGQGPQFIFQYYREEENGRGNFPPRFSGLQFPNYSSELNVNALELDDSALYLCASSLEGPSGNTIYFGEGSWLTVV.

V and J are TRBV27 and TRBJ2-7; 7 bases fit TRBD1. Germline trimming cut 10 bases from V and 3 bases from J; bases unmatched to any gene: 9. Germline CDR1 is MNHEY and CDR2 is SMNVEV (reference sequence). The CDR3 covers 13 residues. The DNA for the CDR3 is TGTGCCACCCGAAGGGGGCAGGGCTACGAGCAGTACTTC. Translating gives CATRRGQGYEQYF.

This chain uses TRBV6-5 with TRBJ1-1; D is ambiguous. This CDR3 spans 13 amino acids. V was pared by 6 bases and J by 3 bases, with 11 bases between. Germline CDR1 and CDR2: MNHEY and SVGAGI. CDR3 in amino acids: CASRPLRYTEAFF. In DNA form, the CDR3 reads TGTGCCAGCAGACCCTTAAGGTACACTGAAGCTTTCTTT.

This clone was recorded only once. This sequence joins TRBV20-1 and TRBJ2-3, with 10 bases fitting TRBD2. In germline, CDR1 is DFQATT, CDR2 SNEGSKA (reference sequence). V gave up 5 bases and J gave up 4 bases; unmatched junction bases: 6. The CDR3 is 14 residues long. The CDR3 bases are TGCAGTGCTCGTGGTAGCGGGGGGTCAGATACGCAGTATTTT. Translation gives CSARGSGGSDTQYF.

The chain has TRBV15 and TRBJ2-1; D is undetermined. This CDR3 region has 18 residues. Trimming shortened V by 0 bases and J by 8 bases, and 23 bases separated the two germline ends. Per germline, CDR1 LNHNV and CDR2 YYDKDF (reference sequence). CDR3 DNA: TGTGCCACCAGCAGAGACAGTATAGTAGCCATACTGGGCGATGAGCAGTTCTTC. This translates into CATSRDSIVAILGDEQFF. The full variable domain, rest sourced from reference TRBV15 and TRBJ2-1, is DAMVIQNPRYQVTQFGKPVTLSCSQTLNHNVMYWYQQKSSQAPKLLFHYYDKDFNNEADTPDNFQSRRPNTSFCFLDIRSPGLGDTAMYLCATSRDSIVAILGDEQFFGPGTRLTVL.

V usage is TRBV18 and J usage is TRBJ2-5; the D call may be TRBD1 or TRBD2 (5 bases each). From germline, CDR1 is KGHSH and CDR2 LQKENI. V lost 1 base and J 7 bases, leaving 10 bases between the germline ends. CDR3 length: 13 amino acids. CDR3 DNA: TGTGCCAGCTCACCACTCGATGGGGGGACCCAGTACTTC. Translated: CASSPLDGGTQYF.

The chain is built from TRBV27 and TRBJ2-6; D gene ambiguous. Germline CDR1 and CDR2: MNHEY and SMNVEV (reference sequence). Trimming left V 3 bases short and J 0 bases short, with 3 bases between. The CDR3 runs to 14 residues. The CDR3 sequence: CASSLDSGANVLTF. CDR3 nucleotide sequence: TGTGCCAGCAGTTTGGACTCTGGGGCCAACGTCCTGACTTTC.

The sample holds a few counts of this clone. The chain's CDR3 is CASSVGTAPYEQYF. CDR3 sequence (DNA): TGTGCCAGCAGCGTCGGGACGGCACCCTACGAGCAGTACTTC. The genes are TRBV5-4 and TRBJ2-7; D tentatively reads TRBD1 or TRBD2 (5 bases each). Germline assignment: CDR1 SGHNT and CDR2 YYREEE (reference sequence). This CDR3 contains 14 residues. Trimming took 4 bases from V and 2 from J, leaving 13 bases between them.

The chain couples TRBV18 to TRBJ1-5, with 7 bases lining up with TRBD1. Germline V CDR1 and CDR2: KGHSH, LQKENI. The ends lost 2 bases at V and 0 bases at J; junction bases unmatched: 13. There are 19 residues in the CDR3. The CDR3: CASSPYAQGGGYSNQPQHF. In DNA form, the CDR3 reads TGTGCCAGCTCACCATATGCACAGGGAGGGGGCTATAGCAATCAGCCCCAGCATTTT. Full variable domain (missing parts from reference TRBV18 and TRBJ1-5): NAGVMQNPRHLVRRRGQEARLRCSPMKGHSHVYWYRQLPEEGLKFMVYLQKENIIDESGMPKERFSAEFPKEGPSILRIQQVVRGDSAAYFCASSPYAQGGGYSNQPQHFGDGTRLSIL.

The rearrangement uses TRBV9 and TRBJ2-5; a possible D gene is TRBD2 (7 bases). With 4 bases removed from V and 4 bases from J, the gap between germline ends came to 14 bases. The CDR3 loop spans 14 amino acids. Germline V lookup: CDR1 SGDLS, CDR2 YYNGEE. CDR3 nucleotide sequence: TGTGCCAGCAGCCAGGGGAGGGCGAGAGAGACCCAGTACTTC. Translated, it gives CASSQGRARETQYF.

V usage is TRBV5-1 and J usage is TRBJ1-2; 7 bases fit TRBD1. Germline trimming cut 2 bases from V and 4 bases from J; bases unmatched to any gene: 11. The CDR3 loop spans 16 amino acids. The germline gives CDR1 SGHRS, CDR2 YFSETQ. The DNA of the CDR3 is TGCGCCAGCAGCTTCTTAGGGACAGCCGAGGGCTATGGCTACACCTTC. Its protein is CASSFLGTAEGYGYTF. The whole variable domain, filled in from reference TRBV5-1 and TRBJ1-2, reads KAGVTQTPRYLIKTRGQQVTLSCSPISGHRSVSWYQQTPGQGLQFLFEYFSETQRNKGNFPGRFSGRQFSNSRSEMNVSTLELGDSALYLCASSFLGTAEGYGYTFGSGTRLTVV.

The chain employs TRBV13 and TRBJ2-7; the match to TRBD1 covers 8 bases. This CDR3 has 15 residues. The ends lost 5 bases at V and 1 base at J; junction bases unmatched: 7. Germline loops: CDR1 PRHDT, CDR2 FYEKMQ (reference sequence). The CDR3 protein is CASSPGTGLSYEQYF. Here the CDR3 DNA reads TGTGCCAGCAGCCCCGGGACAGGCCTTTCCTACGAGCAGTACTTC.

This chain joins TRBV29-1 and TRBJ2-3; D remains ambiguous. This CDR3 is 15 amino acids long. The germline gives CDR1 SQVTM, CDR2 ANQGSEA. The V and J ends lost 6 bases and 0 bases respectively, with 16 bases between them. The DNA of the CDR3 is TGCAGCGTCTACCAGTGGGGAAAGAGCACAGATACGCAGTATTTT. It is translated as CSVYQWGKSTDTQYF.

V gene TRBV5-1 combines with J gene TRBJ1-5; D is perhaps TRBD1 (5 bases). CDR1 and CDR2 from the germline V gene are SGHRS and YFSETQ. This CDR3 is 15 amino acids long. Trimming shortened V by 0 bases and J by 7 bases, and 14 bases separated the two germline ends. CDR3 DNA: TGCGCCAGCAGCTTGGAGCCAGGGAACCACCAGCCCCAGCATTTT. Protein sequence: CASSLEPGNHQPQHF. Full variable domain (remainder filled in from reference TRBV5-1 and TRBJ1-5): KAGVTQTPRYLIKTRGQQVTLSCSPISGHRSVSWYQQTPGQGLQFLFEYFSETQRNKGNFPGRFSGRQFSNSRSEMNVSTLELGDSALYLCASSLEPGNHQPQHFGDGTRLSIL.

This clone came up once. This rearrangement joins TRBV5-4 to TRBJ1-2; 7 bases map to TRBD1. This CDR3 has 14 residues. The germline CDR1 and CDR2 sequences are SGHNT and YYREEE (reference sequence). V lost 5 bases to trimming and J lost 4 bases; unmatched junction nucleotides: 8. In nucleotides, the CDR3 is TGTGCCAGCAGATCCGGACAGGCCATCTATGGCTACACCTTC. This translates into CASRSGQAIYGYTF. Filled out from reference TRBV5-4 and TRBJ1-2, the complete variable domain reads ETGVTQSPTHLIKTRGQQVTLRCSSQSGHNTVSWYQQALGQGPQFIFQYYREEENGRGNFPPRFSGLQFPNYSSELNVNALELDDSALYLCASRSGQAIYGYTFGSGTRLTVV.

The chain has TRBV19 and TRBJ1-4, with D unresolved. V dropped 0 bases and J dropped 0 bases, with 5 bases sitting between them. This CDR3 is 15 amino acids long. Germline CDR1 LNHDA, CDR2 SQIVND (reference sequence). CDR3 DNA sequence: TGTGCCAGTAGTATAGATCCCGCAACTAATGAAAAACTGTTTTTT. It translates to CASSIDPATNEKLFF.